The T cell receptor (beta chain) under discussion was sequenced for a study of blood T cells in healthy people across ages. The germline V gene has CDR1 SGHTA and CDR2 FQGNSA. V lost 5 bases, J lost 8 bases, and 9 bases stayed unmatched. The CDR3 is 14 amino acids. Using a J-beta primer mix together with a sample-barcoded 5' primer, a second PCR was run for roughly 6 to 11 cycles. The template-switch adaptor, which had 12 random nucleotides, put a tag on each cDNA molecule. Sequencing yielded, for each sample, at least 3 million paired-end reads carrying CDR3. TCRdb re-called the 5' RACE reads through MiXCR, storing one row per CDR3 protein. There are 1.5 million to 2 million distinct CDR3 sequences in the sample; roughly 27% occur only once, and 7.7% lies in the top ten. Findings of the study overall: Bulk PBMC profiling left naive and antigen-experienced comparisons inconclusive.

A note on this clonotype: What it binds is unknown.

The sequence derives from a woman between 25 and 40 years old in good health. The V and J genes are TRBV7-2 and TRBJ2-3; 8 bases map to TRBD2. Material: blood. For the CDR3, the DNA is TGTGCCAGCAGCCGCCAGGGACTAGGGGTTACGCAGTATTTT. It codes for CASSRQGLGVTQYF.